One and the same sample provided the 8 T cell receptor beta chains below, sequenced in a study of blood T cells in healthy people across ages. With a J-beta primer mix and a sample-barcoded 5' primer, a second PCR ran about 6 to 11 cycles. TCRdb re-analysed the 5' RACE reads in MiXCR, keeping a single row per CDR3 protein. The data contain roughly 2 million distinct CDR3 sequences, just under 50% of them singletons. The material sequenced was blood. The origin of the receptors is a middle-aged woman in good health.

This clonotype is a singleton in its sample. The junction differs from germline at one of its ends, possibly a read error. The chain has TRBV7-2 and TRBJ2-5; 7 bases fit TRBD1. This CDR3 comprises 16 residues. Germline CDR1 SGHTA, CDR2 FQGNSA. CDR3 nucleotides: TGTGCCAGCAACTTAGCGCTAGGACAGGCTGTAGGGACCCAGTACTTC. As protein: CASNLALGQAVGTQYF.

The chain recombines TRBV7-2 with TRBJ2-5; D is ambiguous. The CDR3 contains 13 residues. Between the trimmed V and J ends, which lost 3 bases and 7 bases, there was a span of 12 bases. Germline values: CDR1 SGHTA, CDR2 FQGNSA. The CDR3 spells CASSFAKATTQYF. The CDR3, as DNA: TGTGCCAGCAGCTTCGCGAAGGCGACGACCCAGTACTTC.

This chain links TRBV20-1 with TRBJ2-5, with 7 nucleotides matching TRBD2. CDR3 length equals 14 residues. With V trimmed by 0 bases and J by 1 base, 2 bases remained unmatched. Per germline, CDR1 DFQATT and CDR2 SNEGSKA (reference sequence). The CDR3 nucleotides are TGCAGTGCTAGAGACCCTAGCGGCCAAGAGACCCAGTACTTC. Translating gives CSARDPSGQETQYF.

In this sample, this clonotype turned up a few times. The chain combines TRBV14 with TRBJ2-1, with D possibly being TRBD2 (5 bases). From germline, CDR1 is SGHDN and CDR2 FVKESK. This CDR3 spans 12 amino acids. V was cut by 1 base and J by 15 bases, with 13 bases left in between. CDR3 bases: TGTGCCAGCAGCCAAGCGCTAGCATTCCCGTTCTTC. Protein: CASSQALAFPFF.

The chain couples TRBV23-1 to TRBJ2-5; no firm D call. TRBV23-1 is reported as an ORF; its role is uncertain. The V and J ends lost 6 bases and 1 base respectively, with 9 bases between them. The CDR3 loop spans 13 amino acids. In DNA form, the CDR3 reads TGCGCCAGCAGACCCAGCTCCCAAGAGACCCAGTACTTC. Translated, it gives CASRPSSQETQYF.

V is TRBV20-1 and J is TRBJ2-5, with 10 bases lining up with TRBD2. This CDR3 comprises 14 residues. With 7 bases clipped from V and 3 bases from J, the junction kept 8 bases outside the gene matches. Germline V CDR1 and CDR2: DFQATT, SNEGSKA (reference sequence). The CDR3 loop is CSVISGGNKETQYF. The CDR3 DNA follows: TGCAGTGTTATTAGCGGGGGGAATAAAGAGACCCAGTACTTC.

This chain uses TRBV5-5 with TRBJ2-7; a weak D match, TRBD1 (5 bases). The V end was cut by 3 bases, the J end by 3 bases, with 13 bases between. The CDR3 sequence is 14 residues long. Germline V gene sequence: CDR1 SGHKS, CDR2 YYEKEE (reference sequence). The CDR3 nucleotides are TGTGCCAGCAGCTCCAGGGTGACGAGCTACGAGCAGTACTTC. Protein product: CASSSRVTSYEQYF.

As concerns this clonotype: Sequence at one end of the junction differs from germline and may be a read error. V is TRBV27 and J is TRBJ1-6; D is undetermined. CDR1 and CDR2 from the germline V gene are MNHEY and SMNVEV (reference sequence). The CDR3 sequence is 12 residues long. The CDR3 DNA reads as TGTGCCAGCAGCCAGCGGAATTCACCCCCCCACTTT. Translating it yields CASSQRNSPPHF.